This TCR beta chain emerged from a study of T-cell reconstitution after alpha-beta-depleted transplantation in children. Unique molecular identifiers were incorporated when the TCRbeta library was constructed. TCRdb recomputed calls from the PCR reads with MiXCR, one row per CDR3 protein. The sample lists about a million distinct CDR3 sequences; about 29% were seen once. The sequence came from a boy younger than two who had a stem cell transplant for SCID, so the T cells may come from the graft donor. The sample here was PBMCs, mostly from graft donor cells, taken 360 days after TCRalphabeta/CD19-depleted stem cell transplant.

Here the CDR3 reads CATSRVAPTGHHYEQYF. CDR3 in DNA: TGTGCCACCAGCAGAGTCGCTCCCACGGGACATCACTACGAGCAGTACTTC. This chain connects TRBV15 to TRBJ2-7, with D maybe TRBD1 (6 bases). CDR1 is LNHNV and CDR2 is YYDKDF in the germline V gene (reference sequence). CDR3 size: 17 residues. V was shortened by 1 base and J by 3 bases, with 19 bases between the two germline ends.